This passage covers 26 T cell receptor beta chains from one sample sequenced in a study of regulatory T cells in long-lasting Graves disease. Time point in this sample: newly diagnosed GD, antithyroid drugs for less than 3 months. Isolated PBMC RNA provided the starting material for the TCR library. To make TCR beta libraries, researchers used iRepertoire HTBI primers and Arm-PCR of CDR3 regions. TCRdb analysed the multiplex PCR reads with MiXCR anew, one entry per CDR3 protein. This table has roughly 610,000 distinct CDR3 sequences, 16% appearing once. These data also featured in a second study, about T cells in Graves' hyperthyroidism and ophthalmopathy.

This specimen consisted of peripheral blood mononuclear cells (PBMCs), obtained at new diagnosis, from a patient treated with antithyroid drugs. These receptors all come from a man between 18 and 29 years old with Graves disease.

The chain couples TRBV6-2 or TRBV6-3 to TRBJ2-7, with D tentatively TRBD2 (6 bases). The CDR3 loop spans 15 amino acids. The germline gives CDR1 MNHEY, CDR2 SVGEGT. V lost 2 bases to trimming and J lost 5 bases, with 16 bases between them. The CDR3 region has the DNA TGTGCCAGCAGTTACGGGTCACGGGAGCACGACGAGCAGTACTTC. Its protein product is CASSYGSREHDEQYF.

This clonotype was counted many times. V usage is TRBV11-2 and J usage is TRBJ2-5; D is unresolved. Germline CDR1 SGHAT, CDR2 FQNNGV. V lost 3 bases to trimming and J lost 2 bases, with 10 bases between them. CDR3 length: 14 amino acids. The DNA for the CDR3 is TGTGCCAGCAGCTTGGACGCGTGGCAAGAGACCCAGTACTTC. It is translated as CASSLDAWQETQYF.

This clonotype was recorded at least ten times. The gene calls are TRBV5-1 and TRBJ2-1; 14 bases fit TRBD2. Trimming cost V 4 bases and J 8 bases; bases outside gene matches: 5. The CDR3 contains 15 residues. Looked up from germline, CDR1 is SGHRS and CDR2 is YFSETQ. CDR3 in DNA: TGCGCCAGCAGCCCGGGACTAGCGGGAGTTTATGAGCAGTTCTTC. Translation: CASSPGLAGVYEQFF.

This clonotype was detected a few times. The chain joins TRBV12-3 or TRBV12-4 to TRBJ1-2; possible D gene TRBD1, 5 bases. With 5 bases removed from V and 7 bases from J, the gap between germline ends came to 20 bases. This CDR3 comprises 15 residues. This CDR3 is CASSPPGTTRSGYTF. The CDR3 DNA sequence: TGTGCCAGCAGTCCCCCCGGGACTACTCGTAGTGGCTACACCTTC.

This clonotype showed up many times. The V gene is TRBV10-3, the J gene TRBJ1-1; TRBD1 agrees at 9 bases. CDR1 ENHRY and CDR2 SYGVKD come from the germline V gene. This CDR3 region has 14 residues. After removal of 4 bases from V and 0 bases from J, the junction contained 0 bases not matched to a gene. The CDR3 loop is CAISGTGVNTEAFF. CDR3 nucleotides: TGTGCCATCAGTGGGACAGGGGTGAACACTGAAGCTTTCTTT.

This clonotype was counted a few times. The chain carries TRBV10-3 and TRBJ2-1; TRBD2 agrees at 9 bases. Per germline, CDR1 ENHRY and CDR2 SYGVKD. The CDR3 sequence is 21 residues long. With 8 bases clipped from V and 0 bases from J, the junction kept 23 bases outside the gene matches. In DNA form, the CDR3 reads TGTGCCATCGCTAAGGGTGGTCTAGCGGGGCTTGTTCTGAGCTCCTACAATGAGCAGTTCTTC. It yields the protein CAIAKGGLAGLVLSSYNEQFF.

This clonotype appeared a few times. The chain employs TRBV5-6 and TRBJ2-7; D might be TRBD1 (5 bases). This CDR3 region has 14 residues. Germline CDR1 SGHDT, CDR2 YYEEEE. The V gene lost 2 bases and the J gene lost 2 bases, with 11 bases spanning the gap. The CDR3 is CASSFFQGTYEQYF. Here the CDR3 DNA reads TGTGCCAGCAGCTTTTTCCAGGGTACCTACGAGCAGTACTTC.

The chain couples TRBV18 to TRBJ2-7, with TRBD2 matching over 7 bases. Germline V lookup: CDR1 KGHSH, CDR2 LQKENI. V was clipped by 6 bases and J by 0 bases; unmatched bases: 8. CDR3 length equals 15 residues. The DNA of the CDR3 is TGTGCCAGCTCCCAATCTAGCGGCAGCTCCTACGAGCAGTACTTC. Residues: CASSQSSGSSYEQYF.

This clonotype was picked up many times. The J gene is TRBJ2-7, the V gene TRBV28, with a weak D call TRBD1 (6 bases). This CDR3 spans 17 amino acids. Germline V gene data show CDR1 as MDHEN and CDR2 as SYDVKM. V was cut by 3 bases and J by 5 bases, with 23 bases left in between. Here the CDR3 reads CASSFLLSEGHKNEQYF. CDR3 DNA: TGTGCCAGCAGTTTCTTATTGTCTGAGGGACACAAAAACGAGCAGTACTTC. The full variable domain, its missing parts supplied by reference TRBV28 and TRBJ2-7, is DVKVTQSSRYLVKRTGEKVFLECVQDMDHENMFWYRQDPGLGLRLIYFSYDVKMKEKGDIPEGYSVSREKKERFSLILESASTNQTSMYLCASSFLLSEGHKNEQYFGPGTRLTVT.

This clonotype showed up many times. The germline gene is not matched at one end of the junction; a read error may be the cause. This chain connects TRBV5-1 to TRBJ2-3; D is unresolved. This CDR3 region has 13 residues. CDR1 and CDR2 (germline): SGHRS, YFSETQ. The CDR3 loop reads CASSRVGTDTQYF. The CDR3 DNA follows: TGTGCCAGCAGCCGAGTAGGCACAGATACGCAGTATTTT.

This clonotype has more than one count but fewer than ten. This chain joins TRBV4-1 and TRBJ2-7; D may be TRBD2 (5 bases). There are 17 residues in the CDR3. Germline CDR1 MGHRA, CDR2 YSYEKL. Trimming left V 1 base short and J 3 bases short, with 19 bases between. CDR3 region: CASSQAWVTGIYYEQYF. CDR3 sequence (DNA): TGCGCCAGCAGCCAAGCTTGGGTCACGGGGATTTACTACGAGCAGTACTTC.

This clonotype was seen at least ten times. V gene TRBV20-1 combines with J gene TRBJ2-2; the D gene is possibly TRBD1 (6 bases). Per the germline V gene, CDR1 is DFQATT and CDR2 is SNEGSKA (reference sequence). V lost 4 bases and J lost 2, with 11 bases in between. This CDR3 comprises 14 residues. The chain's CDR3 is CSATRQDNTGELFF. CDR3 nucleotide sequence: TGCAGTGCTACCCGACAGGACAACACCGGGGAGCTGTTTTTT.

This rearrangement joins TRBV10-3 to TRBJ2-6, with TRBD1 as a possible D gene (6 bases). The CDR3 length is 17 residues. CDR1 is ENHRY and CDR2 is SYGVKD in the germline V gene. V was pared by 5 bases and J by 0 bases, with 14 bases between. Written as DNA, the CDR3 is TGTGCCATCAGTCGGATCCTACAGGGCTCTGGGGCCAACGTCCTGACTTTC. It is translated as CAISRILQGSGANVLTF.

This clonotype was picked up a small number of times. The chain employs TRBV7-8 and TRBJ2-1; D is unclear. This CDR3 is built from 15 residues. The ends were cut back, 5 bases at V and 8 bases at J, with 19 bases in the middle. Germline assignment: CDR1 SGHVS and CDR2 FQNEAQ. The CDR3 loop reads CASSVGGPSGYEQFF. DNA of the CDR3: TGTGCCAGCAGCGTAGGTGGCCCGTCGGGTTATGAGCAGTTCTTC.

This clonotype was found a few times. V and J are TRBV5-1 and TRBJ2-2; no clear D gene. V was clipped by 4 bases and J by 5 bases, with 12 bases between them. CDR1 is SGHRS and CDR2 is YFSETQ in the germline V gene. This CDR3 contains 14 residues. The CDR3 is CASSPTWMTGELFF. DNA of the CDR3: TGCGCCAGCAGCCCGACCTGGATGACCGGGGAGCTGTTTTTT.

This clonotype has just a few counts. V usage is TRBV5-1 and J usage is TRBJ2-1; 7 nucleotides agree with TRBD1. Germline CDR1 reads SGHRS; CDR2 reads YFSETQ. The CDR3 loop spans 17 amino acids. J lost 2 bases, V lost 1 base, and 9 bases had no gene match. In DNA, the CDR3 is TGCGCCAGCAGCTTGTGGTCCCAGGGGGTAACCTACAATGAGCAGTTCTTC. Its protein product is CASSLWSQGVTYNEQFF.

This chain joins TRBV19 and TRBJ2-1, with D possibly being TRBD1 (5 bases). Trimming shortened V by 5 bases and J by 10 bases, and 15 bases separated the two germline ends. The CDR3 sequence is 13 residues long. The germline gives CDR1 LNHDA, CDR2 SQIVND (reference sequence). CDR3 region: CASSWVGHGEQFF. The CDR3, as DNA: TGTGCCAGTAGTTGGGTCGGACATGGGGAGCAGTTCTTC.

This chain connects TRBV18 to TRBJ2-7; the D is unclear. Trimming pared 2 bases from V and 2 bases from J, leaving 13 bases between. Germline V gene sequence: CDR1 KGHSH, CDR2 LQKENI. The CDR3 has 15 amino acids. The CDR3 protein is CASSPGQATTYEQYF. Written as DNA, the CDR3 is TGTGCCAGCTCACCAGGCCAGGCCACGACCTACGAGCAGTACTTC.

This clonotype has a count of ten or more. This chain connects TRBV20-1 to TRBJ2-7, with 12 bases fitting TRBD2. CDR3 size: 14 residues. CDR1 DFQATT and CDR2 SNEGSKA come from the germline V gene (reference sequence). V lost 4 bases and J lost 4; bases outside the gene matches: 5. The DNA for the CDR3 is TGCAGTGCTACACTAGCGGGAGGAACGTACGAGCAGTACTTC. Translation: CSATLAGGTYEQYF.

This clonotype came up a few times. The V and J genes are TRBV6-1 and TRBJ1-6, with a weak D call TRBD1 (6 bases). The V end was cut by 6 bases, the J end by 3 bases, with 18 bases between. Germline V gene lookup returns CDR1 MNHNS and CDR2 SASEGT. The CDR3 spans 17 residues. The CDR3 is CASRSTGTAYYNSPLHF. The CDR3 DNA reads TGTGCCAGCAGGTCAACAGGGACGGCCTACTATAATTCACCCCTCCACTTT.

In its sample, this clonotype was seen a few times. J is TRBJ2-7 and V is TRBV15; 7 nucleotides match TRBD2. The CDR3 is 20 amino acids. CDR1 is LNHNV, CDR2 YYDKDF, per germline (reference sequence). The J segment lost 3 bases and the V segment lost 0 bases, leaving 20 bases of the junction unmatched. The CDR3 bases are TGTGCCACCAGCAGAGATCGGATGGTAGCGGTCGGGGCGGGGGACTACGAGCAGTACTTC. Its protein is CATSRDRMVAVGAGDYEQYF.

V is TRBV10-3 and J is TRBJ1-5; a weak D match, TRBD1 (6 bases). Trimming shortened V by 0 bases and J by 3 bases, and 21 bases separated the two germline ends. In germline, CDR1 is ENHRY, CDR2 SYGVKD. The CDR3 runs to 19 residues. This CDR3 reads CAISESTGGGQGNNQPQHF. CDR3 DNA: TGTGCCATCAGTGAGTCGACGGGGGGGGGGCAGGGAAACAATCAGCCCCAGCATTTT.

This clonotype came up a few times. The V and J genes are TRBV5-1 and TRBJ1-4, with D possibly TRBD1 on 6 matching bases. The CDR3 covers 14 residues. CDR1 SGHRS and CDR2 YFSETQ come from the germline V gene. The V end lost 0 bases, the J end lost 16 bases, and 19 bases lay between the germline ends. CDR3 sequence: CASSLDRATNRRFF. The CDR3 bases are TGCGCCAGCAGCTTGGACAGGGCAACAAACCGAAGGTTTTTT.

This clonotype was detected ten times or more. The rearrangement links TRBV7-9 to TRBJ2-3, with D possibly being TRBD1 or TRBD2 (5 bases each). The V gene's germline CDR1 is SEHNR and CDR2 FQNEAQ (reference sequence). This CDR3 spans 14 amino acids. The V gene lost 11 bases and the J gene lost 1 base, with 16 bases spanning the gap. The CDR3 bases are TGTGCCTCTAACCCGGGACCAGGCACAGATACGCAGTATTTT. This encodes CASNPGPGTDTQYF.

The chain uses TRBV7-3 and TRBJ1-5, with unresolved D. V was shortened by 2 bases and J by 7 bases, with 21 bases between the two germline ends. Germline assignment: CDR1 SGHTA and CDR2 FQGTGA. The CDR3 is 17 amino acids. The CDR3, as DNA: TGTGCCAGCAGCTTAGCGGTAGGGCCCAAAAAGAAGCAGCCCCAGCATTTT. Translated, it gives CASSLAVGPKKKQPQHF.

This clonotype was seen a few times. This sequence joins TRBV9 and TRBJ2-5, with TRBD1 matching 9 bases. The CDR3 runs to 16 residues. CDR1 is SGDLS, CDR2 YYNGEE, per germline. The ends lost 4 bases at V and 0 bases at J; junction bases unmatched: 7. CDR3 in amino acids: CASSPRDRAYQETQYF. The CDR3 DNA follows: TGTGCCAGCAGCCCCCGGGACAGGGCGTACCAAGAGACCCAGTACTTC.